This TCR beta chain is from a study of OX40 agonist ivuxolimab in advanced cancers. The V and J ends lost 0 bases and 5 bases respectively, with 10 bases between them. This CDR3 is built from 14 residues. CDR1 KGHSH and CDR2 LQKENI come from the germline V gene. TCRdb's copy holds only in-frame clones and misses some; the assay was immunoSEQ multiplex PCR. The sample consists of about 110,000 clones, approximately 90% of them appearing once. Drawing of blood for sampling happened at baseline, at cycle 4 day 1, and at cycle 7 day 1. As concerns this clone: Its target is not known.

Overall study results and limits: CD8+ T cells showed, on average, more clonal expansion than CD4+ cells. At doses 0.1 to 3.0 mg/kg, CD4+ and CD8+ clones expanded.

This sequence joins TRBV18 and TRBJ1-2; D unresolved. The sequence was collected from an adult with an advanced solid tumor such as melanoma, head and neck, liver or kidney cancer. Sequenced material: CD4+ or CD8+ T cells sorted from blood, taken in a trial of the OX40 agonist ivuxolimab. The CDR3 here is CASSPPAATYGYTF. CDR3 sequence (DNA): TGTGCCAGCTCACCACCCGCGGCAACTTATGGCTACACCTTC. The variable domain in full, with the rest retrieved from reference TRBV18 and TRBJ1-2, is NAGVMQNPRHLVRRRGQEARLRCSPMKGHSHVYWYRQLPEEGLKFMVYLQKENIIDESGMPKERFSAEFPKEGPSILRIQQVVRGDSAAYFCASSPPAATYGYTFGSGTRLTVV.